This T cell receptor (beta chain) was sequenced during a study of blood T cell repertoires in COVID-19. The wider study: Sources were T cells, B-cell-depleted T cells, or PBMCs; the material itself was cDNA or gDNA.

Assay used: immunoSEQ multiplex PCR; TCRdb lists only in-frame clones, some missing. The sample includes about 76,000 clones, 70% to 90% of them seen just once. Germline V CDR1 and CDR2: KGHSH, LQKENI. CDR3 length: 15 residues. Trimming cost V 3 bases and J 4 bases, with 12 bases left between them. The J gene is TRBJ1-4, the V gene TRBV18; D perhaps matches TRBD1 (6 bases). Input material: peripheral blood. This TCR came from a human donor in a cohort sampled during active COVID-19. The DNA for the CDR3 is TGTGCCAGCTCACCCCGACAGGAAGTTAATGAAAAACTGTTTTTT. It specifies CASSPRQEVNEKLFF.